These 32 T cell receptor beta chains came from one sample sequenced in a study of blood T cell repertoires in COVID-19. Here immunoSEQ multiplex PCR was the method, and the copy in TCRdb shows in-frame clones only, minus some. The table records nearly 110,000 clones, about 89% of them present only once. The sequencing input was peripheral blood. All receptors come from a middle-aged man with active or convalescent COVID-19.

The V and J genes are TRBV6-5 and TRBJ2-7, with D maybe TRBD1 (6 bases). V dropped 0 bases and J dropped 4 bases, with 13 bases sitting between them. The CDR3 runs 15 residues. Germline CDR1 MNHEY, CDR2 SVGAGI. The CDR3 protein is CASSYSPRGVYEQYF. For the CDR3, the DNA is TGTGCCAGCAGTTACTCCCCCAGGGGTGTATACGAGCAGTACTTC.

This CDR3 is CASSIGTGGTGELFF. The CDR3 DNA sequence: TGTGCCAGCAGCATAGGGACAGGGGGCACCGGGGAGCTGTTTTTT. The V and J genes are TRBV7-8 and TRBJ2-2; 11 bases are shared with TRBD1. The CDR3 has 15 residues. The V segment lost 5 bases and the J segment 4 bases; nucleotides outside the gene matches: 3. Germline V lookup: CDR1 SGHVS, CDR2 FQNEAQ.

V gene TRBV11-2 combines with J gene TRBJ1-2, with TRBD1 matching 10 bases. V was pared by 1 base and J by 5 bases, with 1 base of the junction left unmatched. Germline V gene data show CDR1 as SGHAT and CDR2 as FQNNGV. This CDR3 is built from 14 residues. The CDR3 here is CASSLGDRGYGYTF. The DNA of the CDR3 is TGTGCCAGCAGCTTAGGGGACAGGGGTTATGGCTACACCTTC.

V is TRBV7-8 and J is TRBJ2-7; D uncertain. Deletions cut 7 bases from V and 9 bases from J, with 13 bases between. Per germline, CDR1 SGHVS and CDR2 FQNEAQ. CDR3 length: 11 amino acids. The CDR3 DNA sequence: TGTGCCAGCACCTTCGGCGGCGCGCAGTACTTC. It translates to CASTFGGAQYF.

The CDR3 DNA is TGTGCCAGCAGGGAAGCTGGACAGAAGAATTCACCCCTCCACTTT. The encoded protein is CASREAGQKNSPLHF. The chain joins TRBV5-4 to TRBJ1-6; a possible D gene is TRBD1 (6 bases). Germline-derived CDR1 and CDR2 are SGHNT and YYREEE (reference sequence). The CDR3 is 15 residues long. The V end was cut by 5 bases, the J end by 7 bases, with 16 bases between. Full variable domain (outside the CDR3, taken from reference TRBV5-4 and TRBJ1-6): ETGVTQSPTHLIKTRGQQVTLRCSSQSGHNTVSWYQQALGQGPQFIFQYYREEENGRGNFPPRFSGLQFPNYSSELNVNALELDDSALYLCASREAGQKNSPLHFGNGTRLTVT.

In this sample, this clone turned up once. V and J are TRBV3-1 (or the pseudogene TRBV3-2) and TRBJ1-1; D perhaps matches TRBD1 (5 bases). CDR3 length: 13 amino acids. CDR1 LGHDT and CDR2 YNNKEL come from the germline V gene (reference sequence). Deletions cut 0 bases from V and 11 bases from J, with 13 bases between. This CDR3 is CASSQDYGRGAFF. Written as DNA, the CDR3 is TGTGCCAGCAGCCAAGATTATGGTCGGGGGGCTTTCTTT.

The rearrangement links TRBV11-2 to TRBJ1-4; 7 nucleotides match TRBD1. Trimming removed 1 base from V and 6 bases from J; junction bases left unmatched: 8. The CDR3 sequence is 16 residues long. Germline CDR1 SGHAT, CDR2 FQNNGV. The CDR3: CASSLGPRQGHEKLFF. Written as DNA, the CDR3 is TGTGCCAGCAGCTTAGGGCCGAGACAGGGACATGAAAAACTGTTTTTT.

This CDR3 reads CASRGEVPSYEQYF. For the CDR3, the DNA is TGTGCCAGCAGAGGGGAGGTCCCCTCCTACGAGCAGTACTTC. The gene calls are TRBV28 and TRBJ2-7; possibly TRBD2 for D (6 bases). CDR1 MDHEN and CDR2 SYDVKM come from the germline V gene. V was trimmed by 6 bases and J by 0 bases, leaving 12 bases between them. CDR3 size: 14 residues.

This CDR3 reads CASSQDWMAGSVDNEQFF. CDR3 nucleotides: TGTGCCAGCAGCCAAGATTGGATGGCGGGATCGGTCGACAATGAGCAGTTCTTC. The J gene is TRBJ2-1, the V gene TRBV3-1 (or the pseudogene TRBV3-2); the D gene is possibly TRBD2 (6 bases). CDR3 length: 18 amino acids. The V and J ends lost 0 bases and 5 bases respectively, with 20 bases between them. The germline CDR1 and CDR2 sequences are LGHDT and YNNKEL (reference sequence).

V and J are TRBV11-3 and TRBJ1-4; 7 bases map to TRBD1. With 5 bases clipped from V and 4 bases from J, the junction kept 7 bases outside the gene matches. CDR3 length equals 15 residues. Looked up from germline, CDR1 is SGHNT and CDR2 is YENEEA. CDR3 DNA: TGTGCCAGCAGCCAAGGGGACAGCAGTAATGAAAAACTGTTTTTT. Translated: CASSQGDSSNEKLFF.

The gene calls are TRBV29-1 and TRBJ2-5, with 7 positions matching TRBD2. Germline V gene lookup returns CDR1 SQVTM and CDR2 ANQGSEA. The CDR3 sequence is 15 residues long. The V and J ends lost 3 bases and 2 bases, in that order; junction bases with no gene match: 9. The CDR3 sequence: CSVEYRDYEQETQYF. The CDR3 bases are TGCAGCGTTGAGTACCGGGACTACGAACAAGAGACCCAGTACTTC. The entire variable domain, with the rest obtained from reference TRBV29-1 and TRBJ2-5, is as follows: SAVISQKPSRDICQRGTSLTIQCQVDSQVTMMFWYRQQPGQSLTLIATANQGSEATYESGFVIDKFPISRPNLTFSTLTVSNMSPEDSSIYLCSVEYRDYEQETQYFGPGTRLLVL.

In its sample, this clone was seen a few times. The chain combines TRBV7-2 with TRBJ2-5; perhaps TRBD2 as D (6 bases). V shed 2 bases and J shed 4 bases, with 14 bases lying between them. Germline CDR1 is SGHTA and CDR2 is FQGNSA. The CDR3 has 15 amino acids. DNA of the CDR3: TGTGCCAGCAGCTTATTTGGCGGGATAAGAGAGACCCAGTACTTC. This translates into CASSLFGGIRETQYF.

CDR3 amino acids: CASSLAGSNTGELFF. In DNA form, the CDR3 reads TGTGCCAGCAGCTTAGCGGGTTCGAACACCGGGGAGCTGTTTTTT. This chain joins TRBV6-5 and TRBJ2-2; 7 nucleotides line up with TRBD2. Germline assignment: CDR1 MNHEY and CDR2 SVGAGI. The trim removed 6 bases at V and 0 bases at J, leaving 4 bases unmatched. This CDR3 region has 15 residues.

Here the CDR3 reads CSVNQGEGYTF. The CDR3 nucleotides read TGCAGCGTTAATCAGGGGGAAGGCTACACCTTC. The chain joins TRBV29-1 to TRBJ1-2, with 7 bases aligning to TRBD1. CDR1 SQVTM and CDR2 ANQGSEA come from the germline V gene. The CDR3 has 11 residues. The trim removed 5 bases at V and 8 bases at J, leaving 5 bases unmatched.

The rearrangement links TRBV7-6 to TRBJ2-1, with TRBD2 matching over 15 bases. The CDR3 covers 17 residues. The V segment lost 2 bases and the J segment 3 bases; nucleotides outside the gene matches: 2. In germline, CDR1 is SGHVS, CDR2 FNYEAQ. CDR3 sequence (DNA): TGTGCCAGCAGCTTACGGACTAGCGGGAGGGTCTACAATGAGCAGTTCTTC. This translates into CASSLRTSGRVYNEQFF. Looking up the rest from reference TRBV7-6 and TRBJ2-1 gives the full variable domain: GAGVSQSPRYKVTKRGQDVALRCDPISGHVSLYWYRQALGQGPEFLTYFNYEAQQDKSGLPNDRFSAERPEGSISTLTIQRTEQRDSAMYRCASSLRTSGRVYNEQFFGPGTRLTVL.

This clone came up once. The chain joins TRBV18 to TRBJ2-1; 9 bases match TRBD2. The CDR3 is 16 residues long. The J segment lost 5 bases and the V segment lost 6 bases, leaving 11 bases of the junction unmatched. From germline, CDR1 is KGHSH and CDR2 LQKENI. The CDR3 coding sequence is TGTGCCAGCTCCCCAGGGGCGGGAGGGCCTCACAATGAGCAGTTCTTC. Its protein product is CASSPGAGGPHNEQFF.

The table lists this clone with a few counts. The J gene is TRBJ2-4, the V gene TRBV6-2 or TRBV6-3; 12 bases align to TRBD1. Trimming took 5 bases from V and 1 from J; bases not matched to a gene: 3. CDR1 and CDR2 from the germline V gene are MNHEY and SVGEGT. The length of the CDR3 is 16 residues. The CDR3 region is CASSPGTGGAKNIQYF. The CDR3, as DNA: TGTGCCAGCAGTCCCGGGACAGGGGGCGCCAAAAACATTCAGTACTTC.

This clone showed up just once. The rearrangement uses TRBV7-9 and TRBJ1-6, with D possibly matching TRBD1 (5 bases). Between the trimmed V and J ends, which lost 6 bases and 7 bases, there was a span of 16 bases. In germline, CDR1 is SEHNR, CDR2 FQNEAQ (reference sequence). This CDR3 spans 15 amino acids. CDR3 nucleotide sequence: TGTGCCAGCAGTCCGCCGGGACTCTTCAATTCACCCCTCCACTTT. It specifies CASSPPGLFNSPLHF.

The rearrangement uses TRBV28 and TRBJ1-3; possible D gene TRBD1, 5 bases. CDR3 length: 15 amino acids. V was pared by 6 bases and J by 0 bases, with 12 bases between. The germline V gene has CDR1 MDHEN and CDR2 SYDVKM. The CDR3 reads CASSTSGGSGNTIYF. DNA for the CDR3: TGTGCCAGCAGCACGAGCGGGGGCTCTGGAAACACCATATATTTT.

The chain recombines TRBV2 with TRBJ2-7, with TRBD1 as a possible D gene (6 bases). This CDR3 region has 14 residues. Per germline, CDR1 SNHLY and CDR2 FYNNEI. V was clipped by 8 bases and J by 2 bases, with 16 bases between them. The CDR3 bases are TGTGCCAGCGGGACCGGACAGTCCCCCTACGAGCAGTACTTC. Protein: CASGTGQSPYEQYF. Drawing the rest from reference TRBV2 and TRBJ2-7, the complete variable domain is EPEVTQTPSHQVTQMGQEVILRCVPISNHLYFYWYRQILGQKVEFLVSFYNNEISEKSEIFDDQFSVERPDGSNFTLKIRSTKLEDSAMYFCASGTGQSPYEQYFGPGTRLTVT.

V usage is TRBV28 and J usage is TRBJ1-2, with D perhaps matching TRBD1 (5 bases). Trimming took off 2 bases at V and 7 bases at J, with 8 bases between the two ends. The CDR3 covers 12 residues. From germline, CDR1 is MDHEN and CDR2 SYDVKM. The CDR3 coding sequence is TGTGCCAGCAGTTTACAGGGTGGTGGCTACACCTTC. Translated: CASSLQGGGYTF.

This clone has a single count. V is TRBV7-9 and J is TRBJ1-1; D is unresolved. CDR3 length: 13 residues. V shed 2 bases and J shed 1 base, with 5 bases lying between them. CDR1 is SEHNR, CDR2 FQNEAQ, per germline (reference sequence). The CDR3: CASSLHSNTEAFF. Written as DNA, the CDR3 is TGTGCCAGCAGCTTACATTCGAACACTGAAGCTTTCTTT.

This clone was observed once. The chain joins TRBV5-1 to TRBJ2-2, with 11 bases aligning to TRBD1. The CDR3 is made up of 16 amino acids. Germline lookup yields CDR1 SGHRS and CDR2 YFSETQ. With V trimmed by 4 bases and J by 6 bases, 8 bases remained unmatched. The CDR3 nucleotides read TGCGCCAGCAGCCCTCGGACAGGGGGCGCGTCCGGGGAGCTGTTTTTT. This translates into CASSPRTGGASGELFF.

The chain is built from TRBV30 and TRBJ1-2; no definite D call. Germline lookup yields CDR1 GTSNPN and CDR2 SVGIG (reference sequence). CDR3 length: 13 residues. Trimming took off 3 bases at V and 0 bases at J, with 8 bases between the two ends. The chain's CDR3 is CAWRPRANYGYTF. The CDR3 DNA reads as TGTGCCTGGAGACCGAGGGCTAACTATGGCTACACCTTC.

This clone occurred once. This chain connects TRBV2 to TRBJ1-2; the D gene is possibly TRBD1 (6 bases). V dropped 7 bases and J dropped 7 bases, with 19 bases sitting between them. The germline gives CDR1 SNHLY, CDR2 FYNNEI. The CDR3 is 14 residues long. CDR3: CASKFNGRGSGYTF. CDR3 sequence (DNA): TGTGCCAGCAAGTTCAATGGCAGGGGCTCTGGCTACACCTTC. The full variable domain, with the rest looked up from reference TRBV2 and TRBJ1-2, is EPEVTQTPSHQVTQMGQEVILRCVPISNHLYFYWYRQILGQKVEFLVSFYNNEISEKSEIFDDQFSVERPDGSNFTLKIRSTKLEDSAMYFCASKFNGRGSGYTFGSGTRLTVV.

The chain recombines TRBV19 with TRBJ2-1; 8 positions match TRBD1. The CDR3 consists of 15 residues. From germline, CDR1 is LNHDA and CDR2 SQIVND (reference sequence). Unmatched junction bases numbered 10, after V lost 9 bases and J lost 3 bases. The CDR3 DNA sequence: TGTGCCAGCAACCAACCGGGACAGGTCTACAATGAGCAGTTCTTC. Translated, it gives CASNQPGQVYNEQFF.

Note on this clone: Other DNA sequences in this specimen translate into the identical CDR3. The genes are TRBV12-3 or TRBV12-4 and TRBJ1-1; 8 bases fit TRBD1. The ends lost 6 bases at V and 5 bases at J; junction bases unmatched: 2. The CDR3 is 12 amino acids. CDR3 nucleotide sequence: TGTGCCAGCAGCAGGACAGGGACTGAAGCTTTCTTT. Protein: CASSRTGTEAFF.

The gene calls are TRBV7-2 and TRBJ2-1; D is ambiguous. The V gene lost 6 bases and the J gene lost 5 bases, with 8 bases spanning the gap. This CDR3 comprises 12 residues. Germline V gene data show CDR1 as SGHTA and CDR2 as FQGNSA. CDR3 in DNA: TGTGCCAGCAGACCTATTGACAATGAGCAGTTCTTC. This translates into CASRPIDNEQFF.

The rearrangement joins TRBV7-2 to TRBJ2-5; D ambiguous. V was clipped by 1 base and J by 2 bases, with 11 bases between them. The germline V gene has CDR1 SGHTA and CDR2 FQGNSA. The CDR3 covers 15 residues. The CDR3: CASSLVGGLQETQYF. The CDR3 nucleotides are TGTGCCAGCAGCTTAGTCGGCGGATTACAAGAGACCCAGTACTTC.

The chain employs TRBV15 and TRBJ1-1, with unresolved D. The CDR3 totals 17 residues. Per the germline V gene, CDR1 is LNHNV and CDR2 is YYDKDF (reference sequence). V dropped 0 bases and J dropped 2 bases, with 16 bases sitting between them. The CDR3, as DNA: TGTGCCACCAGCAGAGATCTAGAAGACCTAGGAAACACTGAAGCTTTCTTT. Amino acids: CATSRDLEDLGNTEAFF. The full variable domain, with the rest looked up from reference TRBV15 and TRBJ1-1, is DAMVIQNPRYQVTQFGKPVTLSCSQTLNHNVMYWYQQKSSQAPKLLFHYYDKDFNNEADTPDNFQSRRPNTSFCFLDIRSPGLGDTAMYLCATSRDLEDLGNTEAFFGQGTRLTVV.

This clone came up once. The rearrangement joins TRBV5-1 to TRBJ1-2; D gene uncertain. Germline V gives CDR1 SGHRS, CDR2 YFSETQ. V was clipped by 0 bases and J by 4 bases, with 10 bases between them. The CDR3 consists of 14 residues. The CDR3 protein is CASSLVAEGYGYTF. The DNA of the CDR3 is TGCGCCAGCAGCTTGGTAGCAGAGGGCTATGGCTACACCTTC.

V is TRBV6-4 and J is TRBJ2-1, with D tentatively TRBD2 (6 bases). CDR1 is MRHNA, CDR2 SNTAGT, per germline. CDR3 size: 15 residues. Trimming removed 2 bases from V and 4 bases from J, with 12 bases in between. The CDR3 DNA reads TGTGCCAGCAGTGACAGGGGTAGCGGATACAATGAGCAGTTCTTC. Translating it yields CASSDRGSGYNEQFF.